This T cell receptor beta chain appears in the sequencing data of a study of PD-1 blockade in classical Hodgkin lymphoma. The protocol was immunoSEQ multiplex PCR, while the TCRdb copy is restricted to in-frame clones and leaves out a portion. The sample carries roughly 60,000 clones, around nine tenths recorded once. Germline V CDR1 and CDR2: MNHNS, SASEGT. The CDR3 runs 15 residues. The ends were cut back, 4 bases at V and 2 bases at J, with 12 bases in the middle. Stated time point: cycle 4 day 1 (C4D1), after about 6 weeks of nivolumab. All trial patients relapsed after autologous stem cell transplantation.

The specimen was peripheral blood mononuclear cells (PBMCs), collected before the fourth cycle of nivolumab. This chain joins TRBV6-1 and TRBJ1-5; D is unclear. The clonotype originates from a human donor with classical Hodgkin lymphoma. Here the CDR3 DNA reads TGTGCCAGCAGTGGGGCCGAAGGAGGCAATCAGCCCCAGCATTTT. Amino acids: CASSGAEGGNQPQHF.